The 16 T cell receptor beta chains presented below share a single source sample, sequenced in a study of blood T cell repertoires in COVID-19 (dated by TCRdb to 2020 to 2022). Receptor libraries were prepared by the immunoSEQ multiplex PCR assay. Drawn from immuneACCESS, this table holds only the in-frame rearrangements with V and J called that TCRdb kept. Clones are partly lost; checked studies trace under half to an unresolved V gene and leave the rest unexplained. The sample records about 130,000 clones, over 85% of which are singletons. The top ten clones comprise roughly 4.5% of the sample. Input material: peripheral blood. These receptor sequences come from a man aged 55-75 years with COVID-19, enrolled during active disease.

The chain has TRBV10-3 and TRBJ2-7; D possibly corresponds to TRBD2 (6 bases). V lost 0 bases to trimming and J lost 7 bases, with 10 bases between them. This CDR3 contains 13 residues. Germline CDR1 reads ENHRY; CDR2 reads SYGVKD. The CDR3 is CAISESSRGEQYF. The CDR3 bases are TGTGCCATCAGTGAGTCCTCCCGGGGGGAGCAGTACTTC.

As DNA, the CDR3 is TGTGCCAGCAGCCTCGACAGGGGGGATGAAAAACTGTTTTTT. Its translation: CASSLDRGDEKLFF. V is TRBV6-5 and J is TRBJ1-4; 9 bases align to TRBD1. Losses at the gene ends were 6 bases for V and 6 bases for J; bases not matched to a gene: 5. CDR1 is MNHEY, CDR2 SVGAGI, per germline. CDR3 length equals 14 residues.

The chain is built from TRBV28 and TRBJ1-1, with 7 bases matching TRBD1. The CDR3 runs 12 residues. The V gene end was trimmed by 4 bases and the J gene end by 7 bases; junction bases not matched to a gene: 3. The germline CDR1 and CDR2 sequences are MDHEN and SYDVKM. This chain's CDR3 is CASSSTGDEAFF. The DNA for the CDR3 is TGTGCCAGCAGTTCAACAGGGGATGAAGCTTTCTTT.

This chain joins TRBV7-9 and TRBJ1-2, with a tentative D call TRBD1 (5 bases). CDR3 length: 12 residues. Germline V gene data show CDR1 as SEHNR and CDR2 as FQNEAQ (reference sequence). The V end was cut by 5 bases, the J end by 6 bases, with 10 bases between. CDR3 in DNA: TGTGCCAGCAGCGGCCTCAGGGATGGCTACACCTTC. Its translation is CASSGLRDGYTF. Together with reference TRBV7-9 and TRBJ1-2, the CDR3 gives the full variable domain: DTGVSQNPRHKITKRGQNVTFRCDPISEHNRLYWYRQTLGQGPEFLTYFQNEAQLEKSRLLSDRFSAERPKGSFSTLEIQRTEQGDSAMYLCASSGLRDGYTFGSGTRLTVV.

This chain joins TRBV3-1 (or the pseudogene TRBV3-2) and TRBJ2-1; TRBD2 agrees at 14 bases. This CDR3 comprises 16 residues. Trimming removed 5 bases from V and 7 bases from J; junction bases left unmatched: 7. The germline V gene has CDR1 LGHDT and CDR2 YNNKEL (reference sequence). The CDR3 reads CASSLGLAGVRNEQFF. The CDR3 DNA follows: TGTGCCAGCAGCTTGGGACTAGCGGGAGTGAGGAATGAGCAGTTCTTC.

The rearrangement uses TRBV6-6 and TRBJ2-1; weak D call: TRBD1 (6 bases). Germline V lookup: CDR1 MNHNY, CDR2 SVGAGI (reference sequence). Trimming left V 4 bases short and J 6 bases short, with 16 bases between. The CDR3 has 15 residues. CDR3 protein: CASSSGTSTLNEQFF. CDR3 bases: TGTGCCAGCAGTTCCGGGACAAGCACTCTCAATGAGCAGTTCTTC.

The J gene is TRBJ2-7, the V gene TRBV27; possible D gene TRBD1, 5 bases. Per the germline V gene, CDR1 is MNHEY and CDR2 is SMNVEV (reference sequence). Deletions cut 5 bases from V and 4 bases from J, with 18 bases between. The CDR3 covers 15 residues. The CDR3 spells CASSPLQGQIYEQYF. As DNA, the CDR3 is TGTGCCAGCAGTCCTTTGCAGGGCCAAATTTACGAGCAGTACTTC.

The chain links TRBV5-5 to TRBJ1-2, with D maybe TRBD1 (6 bases). Trimming took off 1 base at V and 8 bases at J, with 15 bases between the two ends. This CDR3 is built from 14 residues. The germline gives CDR1 SGHKS, CDR2 YYEKEE (reference sequence). The CDR3 nucleotides are TGTGCCAGCAGCTTGTTTTGGGGGGGCGACGGCTACACCTTC. This gives the protein CASSLFWGGDGYTF.

This sequence joins TRBV19 and TRBJ2-2; D is perhaps TRBD1 (6 bases). Trimming took 4 bases from V and 1 from J, leaving 10 bases between them. CDR1 and CDR2 (germline): LNHDA, SQIVND (reference sequence). CDR3 length equals 15 residues. The CDR3 DNA reads as TGTGCCAGTAGTACCTTACAGGGGAACACCGGGGAGCTGTTTTTT. Protein sequence: CASSTLQGNTGELFF.

The V call is TRBV7-2, the J call TRBJ2-1; D call uncertain. This CDR3 contains 15 residues. Germline CDR1 is SGHTA and CDR2 is FQGNSA. Trimming left V 4 bases short and J 0 bases short, with 10 bases between. In nucleotides, the CDR3 is TGTGCCAGCAGCTGGGCCACAAGCTCCTACAATGAGCAGTTCTTC. The encoded protein is CASSWATSSYNEQFF.

The chain joins TRBV5-4 to TRBJ1-2; TRBD1 might be the D (5 bases). CDR3 size: 16 residues. V was pared by 4 bases and J by 0 bases, with 16 bases between. CDR1 and CDR2 from the germline V gene are SGHNT and YYREEE (reference sequence). The chain's CDR3 is CASSPGTLRANYGYTF. CDR3 nucleotides: TGTGCCAGCAGCCCCGGGACTCTTAGAGCTAACTATGGCTACACCTTC.

The CDR3 sequence: CASSQTRTFNYGYTF. The CDR3 region has the DNA TGCGCCAGCAGCCAAACACGGACATTCAACTATGGCTACACCTTC. V usage is TRBV4-3 and J usage is TRBJ1-2; D is possibly TRBD1 (5 bases). The CDR3 consists of 15 residues. Trimming left V 2 bases short and J 2 bases short, with 12 bases between. Germline CDR1 and CDR2: LGHNA and YSLEER.

Written as DNA, the CDR3 is TGTGCCAGTAGTATAACAGGGGATTTTGGCTACACCTTC. It is translated as CASSITGDFGYTF. This chain connects TRBV19 to TRBJ1-2, with TRBD1 matching 7 bases. This CDR3 is built from 13 residues. CDR1 is LNHDA, CDR2 SQIVND, per germline (reference sequence). The junction had 4 bases not matched to a gene; V was cut back by 2 bases and J by 7 bases.

DNA of the CDR3: TGTGCCAGCAGCCAGCAAGGCGGGGCTGCTTCACCCCTCCACTTT. Encoded protein: CASSQQGGAASPLHF. The V call is TRBV14, the J call TRBJ1-6; D is possibly TRBD1 (5 bases). V dropped 3 bases and J dropped 9 bases, with 15 bases sitting between them. The CDR3 is made up of 15 amino acids. The germline gives CDR1 SGHDN, CDR2 FVKESK.

The V call is TRBV6-6, the J call TRBJ1-4; TRBD1 might be the D (5 bases). The CDR3 is made up of 14 amino acids. The germline CDR1 and CDR2 sequences are MNHNY and SVGAGI (reference sequence). The V end lost 5 bases, the J end lost 4 bases, and 11 bases lay between the germline ends. In DNA form, the CDR3 reads TGTGCCAGCAGTCCCCAGGGCCGTAATGAAAAACTGTTTTTT. Its protein is CASSPQGRNEKLFF.

This chain links TRBV12-5 with TRBJ2-1, with 11 bases identical to TRBD2. CDR3 length: 17 amino acids. Germline CDR1 LGHNT, CDR2 FRNRAP. J lost 6 bases, V lost 6 bases, and 13 bases had no gene match. The CDR3 nucleotides are TGTGCTAGTGGCCCTACTAGCGGGAGTCGAGAGTTCAATGAGCAGTTCTTC. Translating gives CASGPTSGSREFNEQFF.